This T cell receptor beta chain was observed in a study of OX40 agonist ivuxolimab in advanced cancers. Sequencing was performed with immunoSEQ multiplex PCR; in TCRdb, only in-frame clones are kept and a portion is missing. The sample lists tens of thousands of clones, about 91% occurring once. Trimming shortened V by 4 bases and J by 0 bases, and 19 bases separated the two germline ends. Germline values: CDR1 SSHAT, CDR2 FNYEAQ (reference sequence). This CDR3 is 18 amino acids long. Sequencing used CD4+ or CD8+ T cells sorted from blood, obtained in a trial of the OX40 agonist ivuxolimab. The chain combines TRBV7-7 with TRBJ1-5; possible D gene TRBD1, 5 bases. This clonotype was sampled from an adult with an advanced solid tumor such as melanoma, head and neck, liver or kidney cancer. The CDR3 DNA sequence: TGTGCCAGCAGCTGGGGACCTGCGGAGGGCCATAGCAATCAGCCCCAGCATTTT. It specifies CASSWGPAEGHSNQPQHF.